The rows below give T cell receptor beta chains drawn from one sample of a study of T-cell reconstitution after alpha-beta-depleted transplantation in children. TCRdb re-called the PCR reads with MiXCR, one entry per CDR3 protein. The sample consists of a few hundred thousand distinct CDR3 sequences, around 20% of them appearing once. The material was PBMCs from the stem cell graft donor, obtained from the stem cell graft. All receptors derive from a human donor who donated a stem cell graft to a child with acute lymphoblastic leukemia. CDR3s include the opening cysteine and the closing phenylalanine or tryptophan. D genes are given only for firm matches. Expanded clones get a size class; other rows say once, few or many, or leave the size out.

j_call: TRBJ2-3
d_call: -
v_call: TRBV27
clone_size: -
cdr3_aa: CASSSPPRTSTDTQYF
cdr3_nt: TGTGCCAGCAGTTCCCCACCCAGGACTAGCACAGATACGCAGTATTTT

j_call: TRBJ2-1
d_call: -
v_call: TRBV12-3/TRBV12-4
clone_size: -
cdr3_aa: CASTGISSEQFF
cdr3_nt: TGTGCCAGTACAGGGATAAGTAGTGAGCAGTTCTTC

j_call: TRBJ2-1
d_call: -
v_call: TRBV20-1
clone_size: -
cdr3_aa: CSAREWAPLDNEQFF
cdr3_nt: TGCAGTGCTAGAGAATGGGCACCCTTAGACAATGAGCAGTTCTTC

j_call: TRBJ2-1
d_call: -
v_call: TRBV3-1
clone_size: few
cdr3_aa: CASSQEAARGDEQFF
cdr3_nt: TGTGCCAGCAGCCAAGAAGCCGCCCGGGGCGATGAGCAGTTCTTC

j_call: TRBJ1-1
d_call: -
v_call: TRBV27
clone_size: -
cdr3_aa: CASLGGGITEAFF
cdr3_nt: TGTGCCAGCCTGGGGGGGGGCATCACTGAAGCTTTCTTT

j_call: TRBJ1-1
d_call: -
v_call: TRBV7-3
clone_size: -
cdr3_aa: CASSSLMGMNTEAFF
cdr3_nt: TGTGCCAGCAGCTCTCTGATGGGGATGAACACTGAAGCTTTCTTT

j_call: TRBJ2-1
d_call: TRBD1
v_call: TRBV4-1
clone_size: -
cdr3_aa: CASSHVLGQGTYNEQFF
cdr3_nt: TGCGCCAGCAGCCATGTTCTCGGACAGGGGACTTACAATGAGCAGTTCTTC

j_call: TRBJ2-3
d_call: TRBD2
v_call: TRBV3-1
clone_size: few
cdr3_aa: CASSQAQRETDTQYF
cdr3_nt: TGTGCCAGCAGCCAAGCACAGCGGGAGACAGATACGCAGTATTTT

j_call: TRBJ2-2
d_call: -
v_call: TRBV20-1
clone_size: -
cdr3_aa: CSARRVGAGELFF
cdr3_nt: TGCAGTGCTAGACGGGTTGGGGCCGGGGAGCTGTTTTTT

j_call: TRBJ2-4
d_call: -
v_call: TRBV20-1
clone_size: few
cdr3_aa: CSARGWGKNIQYF
cdr3_nt: TGCAGTGCTAGGGGCTGGGGGAAAAACATTCAGTACTTC

j_call: TRBJ1-2
d_call: -
v_call: TRBV4-1
clone_size: -
cdr3_aa: CASSLQTPSSYGYTF
cdr3_nt: TGCGCCAGCAGCCTTCAGACGCCTAGCAGCTATGGCTACACCTTC

j_call: TRBJ2-5
d_call: TRBD2
v_call: TRBV5-1
clone_size: many
cdr3_aa: CASSLTAGGRQETQYF
cdr3_nt: TGCGCCAGCAGCTTGACGGCGGGAGGGAGGCAAGAGACCCAGTACTTC

j_call: TRBJ2-7
d_call: TRBD1
v_call: TRBV6-1
clone_size: -
cdr3_aa: CASSTGTGGLYEQYF
cdr3_nt: TGTGCCAGCAGCACCGGGACAGGGGGCTTGTACGAGCAGTACTTC

j_call: TRBJ1-2
d_call: -
v_call: TRBV29-1
clone_size: -
cdr3_aa: CSVELRLSGYTF
cdr3_nt: TGCAGCGTTGAATTGAGACTCAGTGGCTACACCTTC

j_call: TRBJ1-1
d_call: -
v_call: TRBV19
clone_size: -
cdr3_aa: CASSIGVNTEAFF
cdr3_nt: TGTGCCAGTAGTATAGGGGTGAACACTGAAGCTTTCTTT

j_call: TRBJ2-1
d_call: TRBD2
v_call: TRBV5-1
clone_size: few
cdr3_aa: CASRQTSGSLNEQFF
cdr3_nt: TGCGCCAGCAGACAGACTAGCGGGAGTTTGAATGAGCAGTTCTTC

j_call: TRBJ1-1
d_call: -
v_call: TRBV29-1
clone_size: -
cdr3_aa: CSVEGGGNTEAFF
cdr3_nt: TGCAGCGTTGAGGGAGGGGGAAACACTGAAGCTTTCTTT

j_call: TRBJ2-7
d_call: -
v_call: TRBV28
clone_size: few
cdr3_aa: CASSFPSGVYEQYF
cdr3_nt: TGTGCCAGCAGTTTCCCCTCGGGAGTCTACGAGCAGTACTTC

j_call: TRBJ1-1
d_call: -
v_call: TRBV2
clone_size: -
cdr3_aa: CASARDALVNTEAFF
cdr3_nt: TGTGCCAGCGCTCGCGATGCGTTGGTGAACACTGAAGCTTTCTTT

j_call: TRBJ2-5
d_call: -
v_call: TRBV5-1
clone_size: few
cdr3_aa: CASSGGPSYQETQYF
cdr3_nt: TGCGCCAGCAGCGGGGGACCATCGTACCAAGAGACCCAGTACTTC

j_call: TRBJ1-5
d_call: TRBD1
v_call: TRBV20-1
clone_size: many
cdr3_aa: CSANDRVNQPQHF
cdr3_nt: TGCAGTGCTAATGACAGGGTAAATCAGCCCCAGCATTTT

j_call: TRBJ2-1
d_call: -
v_call: TRBV5-6
clone_size: -
cdr3_aa: CASSLSNSGHQGEQFF
cdr3_nt: TGTGCCAGCAGCTTATCTAACTCCGGACATCAGGGTGAGCAGTTCTTC

j_call: TRBJ2-7
d_call: -
v_call: TRBV7-9
clone_size: -
cdr3_aa: CASSLAVAEQYF
cdr3_nt: TGTGCCAGCAGCTTAGCGGTGGCCGAGCAGTACTTC

j_call: TRBJ2-3
d_call: -
v_call: TRBV7-9
clone_size: many
cdr3_aa: CASSRDSDTQYF
cdr3_nt: TGTGCCAGCAGCCGGGACTCAGATACGCAGTATTTT

j_call: TRBJ2-5
d_call: -
v_call: TRBV21-1
clone_size: -
cdr3_aa: CAPRQDQETQYF
cdr3_nt: TGTGCCCCGCGACAGGATCAAGAGACCCAGTACTTC

j_call: TRBJ2-4
d_call: -
v_call: TRBV5-5
clone_size: few
cdr3_aa: CASSLGSVAPEAKNIQYF
cdr3_nt: TGTGCCAGCAGCTTGGGAAGCGTGGCGCCTGAAGCCAAAAACATTCAGTACTTC

j_call: TRBJ2-1
d_call: -
v_call: TRBV5-1
clone_size: -
cdr3_aa: CASSFMGSSYNEQFF
cdr3_nt: TGCGCCAGCAGCTTCATGGGGTCCTCCTACAATGAGCAGTTCTTC

j_call: TRBJ2-3
d_call: -
v_call: TRBV7-9
clone_size: -
cdr3_aa: CASSFTGTVGDTQYF
cdr3_nt: TGTGCCAGCAGCTTTACCGGGACTGTGGGAGATACGCAGTATTTT

j_call: TRBJ2-2
d_call: -
v_call: TRBV2
clone_size: -
cdr3_aa: CASKGDGELFF
cdr3_nt: TGTGCCAGCAAGGGGGACGGGGAGCTGTTTTTT

j_call: TRBJ2-6
d_call: TRBD2
v_call: TRBV5-1
clone_size: -
cdr3_aa: CASSRTSETYRSGANVLTF
cdr3_nt: TGCGCCAGCAGCAGGACTAGCGAGACGTACCGCTCTGGGGCCAACGTCCTGACTTTC

j_call: TRBJ2-6
d_call: TRBD1
v_call: TRBV11-1
clone_size: few
cdr3_aa: CASSSRQGTLSGANVLTF
cdr3_nt: TGTGCCAGCAGTTCCCGACAGGGGACCCTCTCTGGGGCCAACGTCCTGACTTTC

j_call: TRBJ2-7
d_call: TRBD2
v_call: TRBV11-1
clone_size: -
cdr3_aa: CASSFGTSETYEQYF
cdr3_nt: TGTGCCAGCAGCTTCGGGACTAGCGAAACCTACGAGCAGTACTTC

j_call: TRBJ1-6
d_call: TRBD1
v_call: TRBV28
clone_size: -
cdr3_aa: CASSYRTGSNSPLHF
cdr3_nt: TGTGCCAGCAGCTACCGGACAGGGAGTAATTCACCCCTCCACTTT

j_call: TRBJ1-6
d_call: -
v_call: TRBV7-8
clone_size: many
cdr3_aa: CASMDTANSPLHF
cdr3_nt: TGTGCCAGCATGGACACAGCTAATTCACCCCTCCACTTT

j_call: TRBJ2-2
d_call: TRBD2
v_call: TRBV7-2
clone_size: -
cdr3_aa: CASSTLAGGGELFF
cdr3_nt: TGTGCCAGCTCGACACTAGCGGGAGGCGGGGAGCTGTTTTTT

j_call: TRBJ2-7
d_call: TRBD2
v_call: TRBV2
clone_size: few
cdr3_aa: CASCPPGTSGRPLIYEQYF
cdr3_nt: TGTGCCAGCTGCCCGCCCGGGACTAGCGGGAGACCCCTGATCTACGAGCAGTACTTC

j_call: TRBJ2-1
d_call: TRBD2
v_call: TRBV18
clone_size: -
cdr3_aa: CASSNRLAGNEQFF
cdr3_nt: TGTGCCAGCTCAAATAGACTAGCGGGAAATGAGCAGTTCTTC

j_call: TRBJ2-7
d_call: TRBD2
v_call: TRBV5-1
clone_size: -
cdr3_aa: CASGPLAGVNGEQYF
cdr3_nt: TGCGCCAGCGGCCCGCTAGCGGGAGTAAATGGCGAGCAGTACTTC

j_call: TRBJ2-7
d_call: TRBD1
v_call: TRBV10-3
clone_size: few
cdr3_aa: CAISDTGTGHDEQYF
cdr3_nt: TGTGCCATCAGCGACACGGGGACAGGGCACGACGAGCAGTACTTC

j_call: TRBJ1-2
d_call: TRBD1
v_call: TRBV20-1
clone_size: -
cdr3_aa: CSAQQGIGGYTF
cdr3_nt: TGCAGTGCCCAACAGGGGATCGGTGGCTACACCTTC

j_call: TRBJ1-2
d_call: -
v_call: TRBV12-3/TRBV12-4
clone_size: few
cdr3_aa: CASSLGGGANYGYTF
cdr3_nt: TGTGCCAGCAGTTTAGGTGGGGGGGCGAACTATGGCTACACCTTC

j_call: TRBJ2-2
d_call: TRBD2
v_call: TRBV5-6
clone_size: -
cdr3_aa: CASSWRTSGSGELFF
cdr3_nt: TGTGCCAGCAGCTGGAGGACTAGCGGGAGCGGGGAGCTGTTTTTT

j_call: TRBJ2-5
d_call: -
v_call: TRBV7-9
clone_size: -
cdr3_aa: CASSLGQLAYPGETQYF
cdr3_nt: TGTGCCAGCAGCTTAGGACAGCTAGCGTATCCTGGGGAGACCCAGTACTTC

j_call: TRBJ2-1
d_call: TRBD2
v_call: TRBV7-8
clone_size: few
cdr3_aa: CASSLATASGEVDNEQFF
cdr3_nt: TGTGCCAGCAGCTTAGCGACGGCTAGCGGGGAGGTTGACAATGAGCAGTTCTTC

j_call: TRBJ2-1
d_call: -
v_call: TRBV12-3/TRBV12-4
clone_size: -
cdr3_aa: CASSLEVNEQFF
cdr3_nt: TGTGCCAGCAGTTTGGAGGTGAATGAGCAGTTCTTC

j_call: TRBJ2-7
d_call: -
v_call: TRBV5-1
clone_size: -
cdr3_aa: CASSLVRESYEQYF
cdr3_nt: TGCGCCAGCAGCTTGGTCAGGGAATCCTACGAGCAGTACTTC

j_call: TRBJ2-1
d_call: TRBD2
v_call: TRBV5-1
clone_size: few
cdr3_aa: CASSLSGSDEQFF
cdr3_nt: TGCGCCAGCAGCCTCAGCGGGAGTGATGAGCAGTTCTTC

j_call: TRBJ1-2
d_call: -
v_call: TRBV25-1
clone_size: -
cdr3_aa: CASSEYTGNYGYTF
cdr3_nt: TGTGCCAGCAGTGAATACACAGGGAACTATGGCTACACCTTC

j_call: TRBJ2-7
d_call: -
v_call: TRBV4-1
clone_size: -
cdr3_aa: CASSQSFEGPYEQYF
cdr3_nt: TGCGCCAGCAGCCAATCCTTCGAGGGGCCCTACGAGCAGTACTTC

j_call: TRBJ2-1
d_call: TRBD2
v_call: TRBV5-1
clone_size: -
cdr3_aa: CASSPSGTHNEQFF
cdr3_nt: TGCGCCAGCAGCCCGAGCGGGACCCACAATGAGCAGTTCTTC

j_call: TRBJ2-7
d_call: TRBD1
v_call: TRBV20-1
clone_size: -
cdr3_aa: CSAQTGRTNYEQYF
cdr3_nt: TGCAGTGCTCAGACAGGGCGGACGAACTACGAGCAGTACTTC